The entry below gives a single T cell receptor beta chain sequence along with its context. What it binds is unknown. The sample belongs to a study of blood T cells in healthy people across ages. Findings of the study overall: It was the long-lived donors that had more naive CD4+ cells and higher diversity than aged donors. Diversity estimates drawn from one million T cells were deemed underestimates.

Germline CDR1 reads SEHNR; CDR2 reads FQNEAQ (reference sequence). The ends lost 0 bases at V and 5 bases at J; junction bases unmatched: 5. The CDR3 is 15 residues long. Then a second PCR, running roughly 6 to 11 cycles, was carried out with a sample-barcoded 5' primer and a J-beta primer mix. A 12-random-nucleotide template-switch adaptor tagged each cDNA molecule. Each sample yielded at least 3 million CDR3-containing paired-end reads. One entry per CDR3 protein results from TCRdb running MiXCR on the 5' RACE reads. The table has fewer than 2,000,000 distinct CDR3 sequences, roughly two fifths seen once.

The chain uses TRBV7-9 and TRBJ2-5; 8 bases line up with TRBD2. This receptor was taken from a human donor in good health. Sequencing was performed on blood. The CDR3 DNA reads TGTGCCAGCAGCTTAGCGAGCGGGGGTAGGGAGACCCAGTACTTC. Residues: CASSLASGGRETQYF.